This TCR beta chain was recorded in a study of shared clonotypes between healthy human individuals. The CDR3 spans 11 residues. CDR1 is DFQATT, CDR2 SNEGSKA, per germline (reference sequence). Trimming pared 6 bases from V and 6 bases from J, leaving 8 bases between. In the sorted-subset replicate PCRs, 200 ng DNA, 30,000 or so T cell genomes, was used. Sequenced by immunoSEQ multiplex PCR; TCRdb stores in-frame clones only, minus some. This sample carries some 2,500,000 clones, roughly 92% of them seen once, and the ten largest clones take 0.3% to 0.45%. The gene calls are TRBV20-1 and TRBJ1-4; D remains unclear. The sequencing sample was made of naive CD4+ T cells from PBMCs. Subset specified: CD45RA+ positively selected. This sequence was found in a young man in good health. Some clones in this sample may be carry-over from other donors' samples. The CDR3 sequence: CSAPAYEKLFF. The CDR3 DNA reads TGCAGTGCCCCGGCATATGAAAAACTGTTTTTT.